This T cell receptor beta chain was recovered during a study of graft-versus-host responses after intestinal transplantation. Study context: The study gave all recipients anti-thymocyte globulin induction, then tacrolimus and steroids for approximately three years. Broader study findings: Within allografts, high graft-versus-host to host-versus-graft clonal ratios were seen among patients with graft-donor T cell macrochimerism. Recipient marrow showed GvH clones, some seen first in ileum or blood. Early post-transplant HvG declines tracked with peak circulating GvH clone levels.

On this clone itself: The antigen remains unidentified.

Using immunoSEQ multiplex PCR, the repertoire was profiled, and TCRdb retains in-frame clones only, with some absent. The repertoire holds just under 50,000 clones, less than 85% seen once, with roughly 0.45% in the top ten. This TCR came from a human donor who was the organ donor for an intestinal transplant. Sequenced here: unstimulated CD4+ T cells sorted from spleen or lymph node cells, sampled before transplant.

CDR3 residues: CASSYAPGLATNNEQFF. The CDR3 DNA reads as TGTGCCAGCAGCTATGCCCCTGGACTAGCTACAAACAATGAGCAGTTCTTC. The chain recombines TRBV13 with TRBJ2-1; TRBD2 agrees at 8 bases. The germline V gene has CDR1 PRHDT and CDR2 FYEKMQ (reference sequence). The length of the CDR3 is 17 residues. V shed 4 bases, J shed 5 bases, and the junction held 13 bases outside the gene matches.